This T cell receptor (beta chain) is from a study of identical twins. Each CDR3 protein is one row after TCRdb ran MiXCR on the 5' RACE reads. Of 650,000 to 750,000 distinct CDR3 sequences listed, 21% are singletons. Worth noting for this clonotype: Its antigen is not identified.

Regarding the study as a whole: Carriage of fewer insertions was seen in abundant cord blood beta clonotypes, whereas memory repertoires showed none.

Another study also made use of these data, one on T cells expressing NK-cell markers. That investigation notes: All TCR beta repertoires analysed originated from sorted CD3+CD56+NKG2C+, CD3+CD56+NKG2C- and CD3+CD56-NKG2C+ T cells. Of CD8+ T cells, 1.0-7.0% belonged to dominant NKG2C+ clonotypes in five or six donors.

Sample: PBMCs. This clonotype was obtained from a woman aged 18-29 years in good health.

CDR3 sequence reads: CSAAKGTMQETQYF. CDR3 in DNA: TGCAGTGCTGCGAAGGGGACTATGCAAGAGACCCAGTACTTC. This chain joins TRBV20-1 and TRBJ2-5, with 7 positions matching TRBD2. CDR1 is DFQATT, CDR2 SNEGSKA, per germline (reference sequence). Unmatched junction bases numbered 8, after V lost 5 bases and J lost 2 bases. The CDR3 is made up of 14 amino acids.